A selection of T cell receptor beta chains follows, all from one sample in a study of T cell changes during pregnancy in multiple sclerosis. TCRdb keeps only in-frame clones here, not all; method: immunoSEQ multiplex PCR. The top ten hold 0.67% of the sample, which has 40,000 to 60,000 clones, roughly 92% seen once. Sequencing was performed on CD4+ T cells from peripheral blood mononuclear cells, taken in the third trimester of pregnancy. The source of these receptors is a female donor with multiple sclerosis, enrolled in a pregnancy study. Each CDR3 is given with its conserved first and last residue. A D gene is named only where the DNA matches it firmly. Where a row states a size, it is once, few, many or the class of an expanded clone; other rows omit it.

d_call j_call v_call clone_size cdr3_nt cdr3_aa
- TRBJ2-1 TRBV28 few TGTGCCAGCAGTTTAGTGGGGGCCGTCGAGCAGTTCTTC CASSLVGAVEQFF
- TRBJ2-3 TRBV7-3 - TGTGCCAGCAGCCTTGACAGATCCCCGTGGGATACGCAGTATTTT CASSLDRSPWDTQYF
TRBD1 TRBJ2-1 TRBV25-1 once TGTGCCAGCAGTGAAAAGGGGGGGACAGGGACCAATGAGCAGTTCTTC CASSEKGGTGTNEQFF
- TRBJ2-3 TRBV5-1 - TGCGCCAGCAGCTTCGGCAGGGGGGTCACAGATACGCAGTATTTT CASSFGRGVTDTQYF
TRBD2 TRBJ2-1 TRBV6-5 - TGTGCCAGCAGTCGACTAGCGAAAACCTACAATGAGCAGTTCTTC CASSRLAKTYNEQFF
TRBD1 TRBJ1-2 TRBV7-9 - TGTGCCAGCAGCTTAGTGGACAGGGCCAATCCTAACTATGGCTACACCTTC CASSLVDRANPNYGYTF
- TRBJ1-3 TRBV27 - TGTGCCAGCGGAAGACTTACAGGGTCGCCTGGAAACACCATATATTTT CASGRLTGSPGNTIYF
- TRBJ1-1 TRBV2 - TGTGCCAGCAGTGAAAACGCAGGTAGGGGAGCTTTCTTT CASSENAGRGAFF
- TRBJ2-1 TRBV9 once TGTGCCAGCAGCGTAGATCCAGACACCAGTTCCTACAATGAGCAGTTCTTC CASSVDPDTSSYNEQFF
TRBD1 TRBJ1-5 TRBV28 - TGTGCCAGCAGTTTTGGGACAGGCGGACAGCCCCAGCATTTT CASSFGTGGQPQHF
- TRBJ2-3 TRBV4-2 - TGTGCCAGCAGCCAAGAAGGGTCCGGACTACTCAGCACAGATACGCAGTATTTT CASSQEGSGLLSTDTQYF
- TRBJ2-5 TRBV2 - TGTGCCAGCAGGCTAGGAGAATCGGAGACCCAGTACTTC CASRLGESETQYF
TRBD2 TRBJ2-7 TRBV2 - TGTGCCAGCACAAGAAGGACTAGCGGTGTATCCTACGAGCAGTACTTC CASTRRTSGVSYEQYF
- TRBJ1-1 TRBV10-3 - TGTGCCATCAGTGGTACGGGGAACACTGAAGCTTTCTTT CAISGTGNTEAFF
TRBD2 TRBJ2-5 TRBV9 once TGTGCCAGCAGCGTAGGAGCTAGCGGGAGAGAGACCCAGTACTTC CASSVGASGRETQYF
TRBD2 TRBJ2-1 TRBV27 - TGTGCCAGCAGTTCCCCAGCGGGAGGGTACAATGAGCAGTTCTTC CASSSPAGGYNEQFF
- TRBJ1-1 TRBV6-5 - TGTGCCAGCAGCCCTAGGGGGGGGAAAAACACTGAAGCTTTCTTT CASSPRGGKNTEAFF
TRBD2 TRBJ2-5 TRBV11-2 - TGTGCCAGCAGCCTAGGGACTAGCGGGAGTAAAGAGACCCAGTACTTC CASSLGTSGSKETQYF
TRBD2 TRBJ2-7 TRBV28 once TGTGCCAGCAGTTTTGGAGCGGGAGTTACCTACGAGCAGTACTTC CASSFGAGVTYEQYF
TRBD2 TRBJ2-1 TRBV29-1 - TGCAGCGTTGAAGATCGCGGGGGACCAAGGATTAATGAGCAGTTCTTC CSVEDRGGPRINEQFF
TRBD1 TRBJ2-7 TRBV2 - TGTGCCAGCAGTGCCCAGACAGGGATCGCCTACGAGCAGTACTTC CASSAQTGIAYEQYF
- TRBJ2-1 TRBV5-1 - TGCGCCAGCAGCTTCGGGGGTTATGAGCAGTTCTTC CASSFGGYEQFF
TRBD1 TRBJ1-1 TRBV7-2 - TGTGCCAGCAGCTTCCGATTCGGCAGGGGGCCCATGAACACTGAAGCTTTCTTT CASSFRFGRGPMNTEAFF
- TRBJ2-1 TRBV7-3 - TGTGCCAGCAGCTCCCCGACCGTCCGGGGTGAGCAGTTCTTC CASSSPTVRGEQFF
- TRBJ2-3 TRBV7-9 once TGTGCCAGCAGCTTTTACGGGGTAACAGATACGCAGTATTTT CASSFYGVTDTQYF
TRBD2 TRBJ2-7 TRBV6-6 once TGTGCCAGCAGTATTACAGGACTAGCGGTCTACGAGCAGTACTTC CASSITGLAVYEQYF
- TRBJ2-2 TRBV7-3 - TGTGCCAGCAGCCCAACCACGGCCGGGGAGCTGTTTTTT CASSPTTAGELFF
- TRBJ2-7 TRBV5-1 few TGCGCCAGCACCTTGACAGGAAACTCCTACGAGCAGTACTTC CASTLTGNSYEQYF
- TRBJ1-3 TRBV5-6 - TGTGCCAGCAGCTGGGGAACAGGGTCATTCTCTGGAAACACCATATATTTT CASSWGTGSFSGNTIYF
TRBD1 TRBJ1-4 TRBV7-6 - TGTGCCAGCAGCGGCCGCGGACAGGGCTTTGAAAAACTGTTTTTT CASSGRGQGFEKLFF
- TRBJ2-3 TRBV7-3 - TGTGCCAGCTCAGAGGGTCTTTACACAGATACGCAGTATTTT CASSEGLYTDTQYF
TRBD2 TRBJ2-1 TRBV5-4 once TGTGCCAGCAGCTTGGTCTCGGGGGGTATGAGTGAGCAGTTCTTC CASSLVSGGMSEQFF
TRBD2 TRBJ2-1 TRBV7-7 - TGTGCTAGCAGTCTGGGACTAGCGGGATCATACAATGAGCAGTTCTTC CASSLGLAGSYNEQFF
- TRBJ2-5 TRBV5-5 - TGTGCCAGCAGAAGGGCGGGAACACAAGAGACCCAGTACTTC CASRRAGTQETQYF
- TRBJ2-7 TRBV6-1 - TGTGCCAGCAGTGAGCTAACTATCCAAGGAGGCGAGCAGTACTTC CASSELTIQGGEQYF
TRBD1 TRBJ1-4 TRBV27 - TGTGCCAGCAGTCCGCCGGGACAGGGCCGTGAAAAACTGTTTTTT CASSPPGQGREKLFF
- TRBJ1-1 TRBV5-4 - TGTGCCAGCAGCTTGGAAGGGGAAAGACAGCGAAAAGCTTTCTTT CASSLEGERQRKAFF
- TRBJ2-5 TRBV19 - TGTGCCAGTAGCCCCACGGACACCTTCAGGGAGACCCAGTACTTC CASSPTDTFRETQYF
- TRBJ2-1 TRBV1 - TGCACCAGCAGCCAAGGCCGGCCGAAGCGGGCCCACTCCTACAATGAGCAGTTCTTC CTSSQGRPKRAHSYNEQFF
- TRBJ2-1 TRBV11-2 - TGTGCCAGCAGCTCGACTAGTGCGGGCGATGAGCAGTTCTTC CASSSTSAGDEQFF
TRBD2 TRBJ2-1 TRBV7-2 - TGTGCCAGCAGCTCCCTACCTTGGGCGGGAGTACGCAATGAGCAGTTCTTC CASSSLPWAGVRNEQFF
TRBD1 TRBJ2-2 TRBV2 - TGTGCCAGCAGCAAAGCCGGGACAGCTAACACCGGGGAGCTGTTTTTT CASSKAGTANTGELFF
- TRBJ2-5 TRBV6-1 once TGTGCCAGCAGTCCTCGACAGGCCGAACAAGAGACCCAGTACTTC CASSPRQAEQETQYF
TRBD1 TRBJ1-1 TRBV5-1 few TGCGCCAGCAGCCCACGGACAGGGAAGGGGACTGAAGCTTTCTTT CASSPRTGKGTEAFF
TRBD2 TRBJ2-5 TRBV7-9 few TGTGCCAGCAGCTTAAGACTAGCGGGAGGGCCCCTGGAGACCCAGTACTTC CASSLRLAGGPLETQYF
TRBD2 TRBJ2-2 TRBV5-6 - TGTGCCAGCAGCCGGGGACTAGCGGGAAACGGCGGGGAGCTGTTTTTT CASSRGLAGNGGELFF
TRBD2 TRBJ2-3 TRBV5-1 - TGCGCCAGCAGCCCGGATGGCGGGAGTTCAGATACGCAGTATTTT CASSPDGGSSDTQYF
- TRBJ1-5 TRBV6-6 - TGTGCCAGCAGACGAGGGCCCTATAGCAATCAGCCCCAGCATTTT CASRRGPYSNQPQHF
- TRBJ2-3 TRBV5-1 - TGCGCCAGCGGACCCCTGACAGGGACTGGCACAGATACGCAGTATTTT CASGPLTGTGTDTQYF
- TRBJ1-2 TRBV6-5 - TGTGCCAGCAGGACTCCCCAGGGGAGTAGCTATGGCTACACCTTC CASRTPQGSSYGYTF